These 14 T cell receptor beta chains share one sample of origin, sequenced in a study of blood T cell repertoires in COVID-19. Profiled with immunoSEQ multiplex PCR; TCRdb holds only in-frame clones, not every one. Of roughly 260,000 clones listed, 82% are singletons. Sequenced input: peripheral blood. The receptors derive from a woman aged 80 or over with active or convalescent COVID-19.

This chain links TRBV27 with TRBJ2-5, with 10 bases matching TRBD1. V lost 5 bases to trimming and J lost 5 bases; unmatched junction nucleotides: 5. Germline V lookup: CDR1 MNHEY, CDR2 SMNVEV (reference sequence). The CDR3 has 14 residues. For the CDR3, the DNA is TGTGCCAGCAGTGGGGACAGGGGCGGGGAGACCCAGTACTTC. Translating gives CASSGDRGGETQYF.

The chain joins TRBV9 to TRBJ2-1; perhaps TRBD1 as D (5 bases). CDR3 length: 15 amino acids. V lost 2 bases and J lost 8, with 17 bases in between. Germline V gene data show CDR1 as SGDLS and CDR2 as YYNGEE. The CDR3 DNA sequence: TGTGCCAGCAGCGTGGGCAGGGTGGGGATTTATGAGCAGTTCTTC. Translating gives CASSVGRVGIYEQFF.

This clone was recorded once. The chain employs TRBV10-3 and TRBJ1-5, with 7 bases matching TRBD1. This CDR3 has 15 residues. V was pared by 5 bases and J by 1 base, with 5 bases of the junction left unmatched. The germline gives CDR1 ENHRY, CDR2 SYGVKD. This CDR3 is CAISQAGGSNQPQHF. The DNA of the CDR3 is TGTGCCATCAGTCAAGCAGGGGGGAGCAATCAGCCCCAGCATTTT.

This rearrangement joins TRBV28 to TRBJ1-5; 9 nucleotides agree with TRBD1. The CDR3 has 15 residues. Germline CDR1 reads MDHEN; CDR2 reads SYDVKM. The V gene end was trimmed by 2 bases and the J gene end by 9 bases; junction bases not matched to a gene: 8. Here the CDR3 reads CASSLRGTGSLPQHF. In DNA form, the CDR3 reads TGTGCCAGCAGTTTACGCGGGACAGGGTCATTGCCCCAGCATTTT.

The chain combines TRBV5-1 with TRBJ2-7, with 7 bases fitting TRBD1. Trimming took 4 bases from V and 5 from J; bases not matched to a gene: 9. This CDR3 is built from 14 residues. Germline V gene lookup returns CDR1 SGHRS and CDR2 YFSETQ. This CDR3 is CASSLGQPRDEQYF. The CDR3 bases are TGCGCCAGCAGCCTGGGACAGCCCCGGGACGAGCAGTACTTC. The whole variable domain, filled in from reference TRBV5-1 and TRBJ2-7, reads KAGVTQTPRYLIKTRGQQVTLSCSPISGHRSVSWYQQTPGQGLQFLFEYFSETQRNKGNFPGRFSGRQFSNSRSEMNVSTLELGDSALYLCASSLGQPRDEQYFGPGTRLTVT.

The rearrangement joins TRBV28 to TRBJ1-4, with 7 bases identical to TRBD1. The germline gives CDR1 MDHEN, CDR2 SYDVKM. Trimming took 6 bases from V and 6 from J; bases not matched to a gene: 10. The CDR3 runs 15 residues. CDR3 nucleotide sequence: TGTGCCAGCAGCCTACAGGGGAGTGTTGATGAAAAACTGTTTTTT. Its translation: CASSLQGSVDEKLFF.

The CDR3 region has the DNA TGTGCCAGCAGTGTTTTTGAACTCGAAAGCACAGATACGCAGTATTTT. Its protein product is CASSVFELESTDTQYF. The rearrangement links TRBV2 to TRBJ2-3; D ambiguous. Germline V lookup: CDR1 SNHLY, CDR2 FYNNEI. Trimming took 4 bases from V and 0 from J, leaving 14 bases between them. The CDR3 is 16 amino acids.

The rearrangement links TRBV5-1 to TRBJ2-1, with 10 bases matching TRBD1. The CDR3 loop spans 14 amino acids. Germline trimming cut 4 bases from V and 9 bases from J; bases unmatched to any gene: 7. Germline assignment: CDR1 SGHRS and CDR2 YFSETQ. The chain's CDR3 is CASSPGQGLGEQFF. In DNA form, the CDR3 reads TGCGCCAGCAGCCCGGGACAGGGGTTGGGTGAGCAGTTCTTC.

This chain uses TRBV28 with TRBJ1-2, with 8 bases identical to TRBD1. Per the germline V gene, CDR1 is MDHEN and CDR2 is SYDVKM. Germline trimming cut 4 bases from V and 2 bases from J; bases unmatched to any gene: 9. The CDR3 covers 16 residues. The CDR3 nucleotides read TGTGCCAGCAGTTCGTACACAGGGGGTAAAAACTATGGCTACACCTTC. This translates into CASSSYTGGKNYGYTF.

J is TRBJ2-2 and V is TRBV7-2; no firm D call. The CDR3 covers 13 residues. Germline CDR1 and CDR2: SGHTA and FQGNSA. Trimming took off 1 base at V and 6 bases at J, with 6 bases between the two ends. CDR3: CASSLGGAGELFF. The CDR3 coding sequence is TGTGCCAGCAGCTTAGGAGGAGCCGGGGAGCTGTTTTTT.

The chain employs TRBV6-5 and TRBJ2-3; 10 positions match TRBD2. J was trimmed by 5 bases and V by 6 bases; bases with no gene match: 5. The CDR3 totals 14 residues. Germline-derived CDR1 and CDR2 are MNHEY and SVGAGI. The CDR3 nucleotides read TGTGCCAGCAGGAGAGCGGGGGGGCTAGATACGCAGTATTTT. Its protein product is CASRRAGGLDTQYF.

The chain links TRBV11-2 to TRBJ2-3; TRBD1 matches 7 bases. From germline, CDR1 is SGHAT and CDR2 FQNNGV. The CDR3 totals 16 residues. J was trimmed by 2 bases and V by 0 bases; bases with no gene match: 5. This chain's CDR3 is CASSLDRTGYTDTQYF. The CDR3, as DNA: TGTGCCAGCAGCTTAGATAGGACAGGTTACACAGATACGCAGTATTTT.

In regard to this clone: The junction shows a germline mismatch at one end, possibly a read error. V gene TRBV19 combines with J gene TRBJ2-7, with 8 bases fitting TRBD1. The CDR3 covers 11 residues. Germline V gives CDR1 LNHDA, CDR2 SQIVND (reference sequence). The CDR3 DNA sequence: TGTGCCAGTAGTACCGGACAGGGCAGGGCCTTC. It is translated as CASSTGQGRAF.

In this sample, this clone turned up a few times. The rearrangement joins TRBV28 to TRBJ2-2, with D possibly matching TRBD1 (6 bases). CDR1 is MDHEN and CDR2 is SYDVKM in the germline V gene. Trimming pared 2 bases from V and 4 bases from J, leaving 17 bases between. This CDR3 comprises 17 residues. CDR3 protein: CASSLTPHRAGTGELFF. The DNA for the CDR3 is TGTGCCAGCAGTTTAACCCCTCACAGGGCCGGCACCGGGGAGCTGTTTTTT.